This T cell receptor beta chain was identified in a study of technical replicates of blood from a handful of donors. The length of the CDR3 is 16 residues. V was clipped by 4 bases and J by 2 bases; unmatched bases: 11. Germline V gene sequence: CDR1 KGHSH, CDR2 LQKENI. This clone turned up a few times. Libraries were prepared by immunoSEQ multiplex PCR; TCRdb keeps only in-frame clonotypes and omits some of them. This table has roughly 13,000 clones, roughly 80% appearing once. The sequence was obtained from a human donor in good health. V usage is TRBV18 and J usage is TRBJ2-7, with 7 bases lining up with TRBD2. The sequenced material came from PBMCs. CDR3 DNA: TGTGCCAGCTCACTACTGGCGGGGGACGGGGCCTACGAGCAGTACTTC. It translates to CASSLLAGDGAYEQYF.